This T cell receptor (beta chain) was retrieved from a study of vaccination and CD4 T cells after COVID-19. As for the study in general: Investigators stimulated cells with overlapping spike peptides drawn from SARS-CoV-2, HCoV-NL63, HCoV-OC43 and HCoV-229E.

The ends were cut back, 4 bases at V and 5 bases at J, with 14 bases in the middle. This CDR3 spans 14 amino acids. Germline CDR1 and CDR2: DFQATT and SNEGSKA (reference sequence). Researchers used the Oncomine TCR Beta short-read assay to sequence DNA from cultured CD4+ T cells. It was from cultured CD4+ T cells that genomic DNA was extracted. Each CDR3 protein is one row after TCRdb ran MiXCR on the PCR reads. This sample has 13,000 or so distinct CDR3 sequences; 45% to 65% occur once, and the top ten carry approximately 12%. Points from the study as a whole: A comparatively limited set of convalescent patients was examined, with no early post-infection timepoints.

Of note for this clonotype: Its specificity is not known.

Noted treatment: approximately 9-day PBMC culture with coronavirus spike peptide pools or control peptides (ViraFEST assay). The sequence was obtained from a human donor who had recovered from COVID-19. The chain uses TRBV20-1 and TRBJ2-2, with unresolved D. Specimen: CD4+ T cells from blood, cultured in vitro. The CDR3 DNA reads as TGCAGTGCTAATCCCGGACGCGGTACCGGGGAGCTGTTTTTT. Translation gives CSANPGRGTGELFF.